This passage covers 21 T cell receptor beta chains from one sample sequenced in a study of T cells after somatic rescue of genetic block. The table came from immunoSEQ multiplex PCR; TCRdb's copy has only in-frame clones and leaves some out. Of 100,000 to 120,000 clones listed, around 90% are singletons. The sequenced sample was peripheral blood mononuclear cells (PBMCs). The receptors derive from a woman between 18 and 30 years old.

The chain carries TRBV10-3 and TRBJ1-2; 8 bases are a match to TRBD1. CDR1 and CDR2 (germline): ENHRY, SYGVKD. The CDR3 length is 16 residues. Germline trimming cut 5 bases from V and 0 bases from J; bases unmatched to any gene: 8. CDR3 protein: CAISSTGGSANYGYTF. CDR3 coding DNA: TGTGCCATCAGTAGCACAGGGGGGTCGGCTAACTATGGCTACACCTTC.

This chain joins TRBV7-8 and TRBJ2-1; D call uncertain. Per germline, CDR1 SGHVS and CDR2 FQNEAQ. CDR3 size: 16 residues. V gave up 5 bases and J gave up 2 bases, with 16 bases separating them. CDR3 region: CASSAEAQQPYNEQFF. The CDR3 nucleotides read TGTGCCAGCAGCGCCGAAGCCCAGCAACCCTACAATGAGCAGTTCTTC.

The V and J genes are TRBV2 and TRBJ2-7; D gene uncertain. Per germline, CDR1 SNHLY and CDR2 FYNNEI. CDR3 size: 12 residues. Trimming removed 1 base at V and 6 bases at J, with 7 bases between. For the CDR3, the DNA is TGTGCCAGCAGTGAAGGACTTACCGAGCAGTACTTC. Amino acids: CASSEGLTEQYF.

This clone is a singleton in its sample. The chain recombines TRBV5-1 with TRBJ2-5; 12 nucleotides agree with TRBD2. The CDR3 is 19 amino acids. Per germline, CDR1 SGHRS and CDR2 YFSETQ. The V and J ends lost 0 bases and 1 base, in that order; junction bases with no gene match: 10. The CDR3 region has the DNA TGCGCCAGCAGCTTGGAGGTCACCGGACTAGCGGGGAGCCAAGAGACCCAGTACTTC. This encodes CASSLEVTGLAGSQETQYF.

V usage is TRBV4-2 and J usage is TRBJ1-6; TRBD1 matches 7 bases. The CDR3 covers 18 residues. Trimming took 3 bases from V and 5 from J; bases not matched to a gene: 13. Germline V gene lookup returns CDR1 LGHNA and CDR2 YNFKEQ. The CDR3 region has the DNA TGTGCCAGCAGCCATGGGACAGCCAGATTATATAATAATTCACCCCTCCACTTT. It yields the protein CASSHGTARLYNNSPLHF.

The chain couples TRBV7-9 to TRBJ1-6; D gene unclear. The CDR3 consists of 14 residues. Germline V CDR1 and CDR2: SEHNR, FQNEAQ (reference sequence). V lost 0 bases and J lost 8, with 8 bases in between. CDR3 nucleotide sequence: TGTGCCAGCAGCTTAGCGCAGCTTGATTCACCCCTCCACTTT. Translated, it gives CASSLAQLDSPLHF.

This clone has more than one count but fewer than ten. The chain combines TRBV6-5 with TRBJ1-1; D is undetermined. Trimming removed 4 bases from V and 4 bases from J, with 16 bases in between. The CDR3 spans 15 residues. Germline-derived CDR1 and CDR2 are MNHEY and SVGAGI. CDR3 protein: CASSSGPTRGTEAFF. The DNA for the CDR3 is TGTGCCAGCAGTTCAGGTCCCACGCGGGGCACTGAAGCTTTCTTT.

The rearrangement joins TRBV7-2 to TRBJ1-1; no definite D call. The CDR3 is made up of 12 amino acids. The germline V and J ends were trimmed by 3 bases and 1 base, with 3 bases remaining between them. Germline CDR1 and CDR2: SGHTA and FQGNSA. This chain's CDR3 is CASSFTNTEAFF. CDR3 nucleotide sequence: TGTGCCAGCAGCTTTACGAACACTGAAGCTTTCTTT. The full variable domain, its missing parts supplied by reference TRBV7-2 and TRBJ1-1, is GAGVSQSPSNKVTEKGKDVELRCDPISGHTALYWYRQSLGQGLEFLIYFQGNSAPDKSGLPSDRFSAERTGGSVSTLTIQRTQQEDSAVYLCASSFTNTEAFFGQGTRLTVV.

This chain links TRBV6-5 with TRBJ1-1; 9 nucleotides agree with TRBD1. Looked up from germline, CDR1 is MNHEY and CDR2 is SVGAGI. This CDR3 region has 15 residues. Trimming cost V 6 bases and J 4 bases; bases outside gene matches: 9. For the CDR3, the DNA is TGTGCCAGCAGAACCGGACAGGGGTGGACCACTGAAGCTTTCTTT. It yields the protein CASRTGQGWTTEAFF.

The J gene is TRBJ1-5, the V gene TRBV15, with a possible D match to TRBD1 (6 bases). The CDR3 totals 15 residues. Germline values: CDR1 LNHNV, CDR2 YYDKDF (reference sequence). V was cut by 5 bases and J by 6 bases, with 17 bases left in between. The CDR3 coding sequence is TGTGCCACCAGCTACCAACAGGGTTGGGGTCAGCCCCAGCATTTT. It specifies CATSYQQGWGQPQHF.

This chain's CDR3 is CASSEGGNSNQPQHF. The CDR3 DNA follows: TGTGCCAGCAGCGAGGGGGGAAATAGCAATCAGCCCCAGCATTTT. V is TRBV9 and J is TRBJ1-5, with D perhaps matching TRBD1 (6 bases). With 3 bases removed from V and 0 bases from J, the gap between germline ends came to 10 bases. The CDR3 is made up of 15 amino acids. Germline V lookup: CDR1 SGDLS, CDR2 YYNGEE.

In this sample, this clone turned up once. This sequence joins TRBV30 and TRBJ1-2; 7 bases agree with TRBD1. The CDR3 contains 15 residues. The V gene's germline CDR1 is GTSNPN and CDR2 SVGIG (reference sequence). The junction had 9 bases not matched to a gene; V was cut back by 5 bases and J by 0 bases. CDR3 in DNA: TGTGCCTGGGGCGGGACAGATTTAGCTAACTATGGCTACACCTTC. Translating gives CAWGGTDLANYGYTF.

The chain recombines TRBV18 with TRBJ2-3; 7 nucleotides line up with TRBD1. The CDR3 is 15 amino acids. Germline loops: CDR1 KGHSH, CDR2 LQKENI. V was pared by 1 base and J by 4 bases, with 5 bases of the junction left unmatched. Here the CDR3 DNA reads TGTGCCAGCTCACCACGGGACAGTTTCGCAGATACGCAGTATTTT. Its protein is CASSPRDSFADTQYF.

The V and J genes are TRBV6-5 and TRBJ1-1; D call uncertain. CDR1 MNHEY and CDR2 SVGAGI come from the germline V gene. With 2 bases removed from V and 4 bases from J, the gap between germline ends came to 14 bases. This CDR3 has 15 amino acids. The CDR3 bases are TGTGCCAGCAGTTACGGGTTCAAAGGCGGCACTGAAGCTTTCTTT. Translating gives CASSYGFKGGTEAFF.

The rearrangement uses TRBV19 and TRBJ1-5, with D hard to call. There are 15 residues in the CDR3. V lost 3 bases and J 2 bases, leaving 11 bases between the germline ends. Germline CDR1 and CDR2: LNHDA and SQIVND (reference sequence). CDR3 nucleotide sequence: TGTGCCAGTAGTATTCGAACACGGGGCAATCAGCCCCAGCATTTT. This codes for CASSIRTRGNQPQHF.

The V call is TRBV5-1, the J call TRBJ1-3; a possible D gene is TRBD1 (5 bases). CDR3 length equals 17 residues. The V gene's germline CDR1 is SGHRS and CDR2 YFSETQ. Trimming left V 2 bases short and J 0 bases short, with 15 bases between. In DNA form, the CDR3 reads TGCGCCAGCAGCTTCGGGGGAAAACGGGGCTCTGGAAACACCATATATTTT. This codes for CASSFGGKRGSGNTIYF.

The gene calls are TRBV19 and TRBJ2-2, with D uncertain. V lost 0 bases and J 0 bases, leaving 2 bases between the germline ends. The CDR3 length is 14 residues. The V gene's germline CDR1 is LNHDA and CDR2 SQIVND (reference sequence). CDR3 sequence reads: CASSIDTNTGELFF. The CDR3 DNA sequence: TGTGCCAGTAGTATAGACACGAACACCGGGGAGCTGTTTTTT. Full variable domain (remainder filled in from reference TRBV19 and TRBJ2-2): DGGITQSPKYLFRKEGQNVTLSCEQNLNHDAMYWYRQDPGQGLRLIYYSQIVNDFQKGDIAEGYSVSREKKESFPLTVTSAQKNPTAFYLCASSIDTNTGELFFGEGSRLTVL.

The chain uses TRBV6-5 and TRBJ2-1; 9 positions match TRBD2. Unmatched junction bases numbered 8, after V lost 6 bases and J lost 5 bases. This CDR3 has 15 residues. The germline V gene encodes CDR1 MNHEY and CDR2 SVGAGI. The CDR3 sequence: CASSQSGGPDNEQFF. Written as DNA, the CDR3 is TGTGCCAGCAGCCAGAGCGGGGGGCCAGACAATGAGCAGTTCTTC.

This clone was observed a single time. For the CDR3, the DNA is TGTGCCAGCAGCTTACAGGGGGCAGGTCAGCCCCAGCATTTT. It encodes CASSLQGAGQPQHF. V gene TRBV5-5 combines with J gene TRBJ1-5; 9 bases map to TRBD1. CDR3 length: 14 amino acids. The V gene end was trimmed by 2 bases and the J gene end by 6 bases; junction bases not matched to a gene: 3. From germline, CDR1 is SGHKS and CDR2 YYEKEE (reference sequence). Using reference TRBV5-5 and TRBJ1-5 for the parts outside the CDR3, the full variable domain is DAGVTQSPTHLIKTRGQQVTLRCSPISGHKSVSWYQQVLGQGPQFIFQYYEKEERGRGNFPDRFSARQFPNYSSELNVNALLLGDSALYLCASSLQGAGQPQHFGDGTRLSIL.

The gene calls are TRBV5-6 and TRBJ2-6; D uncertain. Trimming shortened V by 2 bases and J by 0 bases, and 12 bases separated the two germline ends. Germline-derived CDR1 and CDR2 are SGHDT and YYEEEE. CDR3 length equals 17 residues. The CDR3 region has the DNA TGTGCCAGCAGCTTCGGCAGCGCCCACTCTGGGGCCAACGTCCTGACTTTC. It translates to CASSFGSAHSGANVLTF.

The CDR3 DNA is TGTGCCAGCTCACGGCTACCCTACGAGCAGTACTTC. Protein product: CASSRLPYEQYF. V is TRBV18 and J is TRBJ2-7; D is unclear. The CDR3 has 12 amino acids. Germline V gene data show CDR1 as KGHSH and CDR2 as LQKENI. Trimming removed 4 bases from V and 2 bases from J, with 6 bases in between.